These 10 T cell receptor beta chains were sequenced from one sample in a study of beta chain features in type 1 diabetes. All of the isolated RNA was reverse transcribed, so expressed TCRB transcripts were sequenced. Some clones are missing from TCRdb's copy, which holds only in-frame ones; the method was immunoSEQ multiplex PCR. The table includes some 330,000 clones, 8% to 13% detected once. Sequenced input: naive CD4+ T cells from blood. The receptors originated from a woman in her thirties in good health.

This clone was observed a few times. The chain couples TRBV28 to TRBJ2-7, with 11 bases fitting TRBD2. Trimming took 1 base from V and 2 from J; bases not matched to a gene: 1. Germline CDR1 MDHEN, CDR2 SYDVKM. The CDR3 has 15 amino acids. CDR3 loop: CASSLSTSGTYEQYF. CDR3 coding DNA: TGTGCCAGCAGTTTATCGACTAGCGGGACCTACGAGCAGTACTTC.

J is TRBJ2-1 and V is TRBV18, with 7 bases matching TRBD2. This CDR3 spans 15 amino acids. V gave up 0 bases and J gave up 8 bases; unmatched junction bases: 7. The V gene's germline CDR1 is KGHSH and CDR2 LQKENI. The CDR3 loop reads CASSPPGLSGHEQFF. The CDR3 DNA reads TGTGCCAGCTCACCACCGGGACTATCCGGGCATGAGCAGTTCTTC.

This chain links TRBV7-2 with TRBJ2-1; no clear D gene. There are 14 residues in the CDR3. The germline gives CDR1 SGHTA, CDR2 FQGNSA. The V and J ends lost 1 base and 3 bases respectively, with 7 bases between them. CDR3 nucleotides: TGTGCCAGCAGCTTAGGCGGTAGCTACAATGAGCAGTTCTTC. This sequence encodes CASSLGGSYNEQFF.

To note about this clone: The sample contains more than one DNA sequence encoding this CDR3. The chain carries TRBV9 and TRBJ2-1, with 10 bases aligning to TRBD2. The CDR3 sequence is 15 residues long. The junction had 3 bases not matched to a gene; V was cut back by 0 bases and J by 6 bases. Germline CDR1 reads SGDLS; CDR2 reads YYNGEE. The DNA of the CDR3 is TGTGCCAGCAGCGTAGTTGGGACTAGCGTCAATGAGCAGTTCTTC. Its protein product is CASSVVGTSVNEQFF.

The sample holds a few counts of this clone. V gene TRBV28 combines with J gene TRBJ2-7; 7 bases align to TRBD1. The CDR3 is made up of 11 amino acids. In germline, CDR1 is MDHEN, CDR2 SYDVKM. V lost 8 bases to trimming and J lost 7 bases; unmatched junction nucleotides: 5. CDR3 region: CASSGRGEQYF. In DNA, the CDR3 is TGTGCCAGCTCGGGCAGGGGGGAGCAGTACTTC.

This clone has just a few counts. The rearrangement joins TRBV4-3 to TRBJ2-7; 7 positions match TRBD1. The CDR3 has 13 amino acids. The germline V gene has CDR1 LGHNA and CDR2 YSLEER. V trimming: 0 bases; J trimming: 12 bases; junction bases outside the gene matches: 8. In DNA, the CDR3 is TGCGCCAGCAGCCAAGAAATCCGACAGGGTGTGTACTTC. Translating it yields CASSQEIRQGVYF.

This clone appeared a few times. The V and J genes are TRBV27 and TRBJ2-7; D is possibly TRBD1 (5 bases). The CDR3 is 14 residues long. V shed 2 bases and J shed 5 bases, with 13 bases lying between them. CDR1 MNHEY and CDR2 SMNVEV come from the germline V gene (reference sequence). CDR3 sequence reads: CASSLSRVGNEQYF. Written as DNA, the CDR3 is TGTGCCAGCAGTTTAAGCAGGGTCGGCAACGAGCAGTACTTC.

CDR3 loop: CASTWDRSYEQYF. The CDR3 nucleotides are TGTGCCAGCACGTGGGACAGGTCCTACGAGCAGTACTTC. J is TRBJ2-7 and V is TRBV2; 8 bases agree with TRBD1. After removal of 7 bases from V and 1 base from J, the junction contained 3 bases not matched to a gene. The CDR3 consists of 13 residues. CDR1 is SNHLY and CDR2 is FYNNEI in the germline V gene.

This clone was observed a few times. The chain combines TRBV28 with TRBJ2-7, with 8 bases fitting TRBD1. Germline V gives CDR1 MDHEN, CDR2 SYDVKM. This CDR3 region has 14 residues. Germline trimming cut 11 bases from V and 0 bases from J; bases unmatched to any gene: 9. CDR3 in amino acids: CACQDTGGSYEQYF. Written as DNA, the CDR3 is TGTGCCTGTCAGGATACAGGGGGCTCCTACGAGCAGTACTTC.

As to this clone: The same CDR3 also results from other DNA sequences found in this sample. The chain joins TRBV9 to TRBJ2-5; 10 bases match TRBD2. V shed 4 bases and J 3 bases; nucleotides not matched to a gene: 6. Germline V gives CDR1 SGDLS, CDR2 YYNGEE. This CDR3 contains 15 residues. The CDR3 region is CASSPRGLAEETQYF. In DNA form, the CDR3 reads TGTGCCAGCAGCCCGAGAGGACTAGCGGAAGAGACCCAGTACTTC.